Listed below are T cell receptor beta chains from one sample, sequenced in a study of beta chain features in type 1 diabetes. Profiled with immunoSEQ multiplex PCR; TCRdb holds only in-frame clones, not every one. The sample holds around 500,000 clones, roughly 10% seen once. The source material was naive CD4+ T cells from blood. These receptors were collected from a young woman in good health. Both conserved end residues are part of each CDR3. D genes are given only for firm matches. The listing skips clone size in some rows; elsewhere it reads once, few, many or a size class.

V gene	J gene	clone size	D gene	CDR3 protein	CDR3 DNA
TRBV10-3	TRBJ2-3	.	.	CAINLSGTDTQYF	TGTGCCATCAACCTCTCAGGCACAGATACGCAGTATTTT
TRBV11-2	TRBJ2-3	.	.	CASSLLTVSTDTQYF	TGTGCCAGCAGCTTATTGACAGTGAGCACAGATACGCAGTATTTT
TRBV5-1	TRBJ2-7	few	.	CASSFLGTYEQYF	TGCGCCAGCAGCTTCCTCGGGACCTACGAGCAGTACTTC
TRBV5-1	TRBJ2-7	.	TRBD1	CASSLVAGTGPLNEQYF	TGCGCCAGCAGTCTTGTGGCCGGGACAGGGCCCCTCAACGAGCAGTACTTC
TRBV25-1	TRBJ1-4	.	.	CASSATGAREKLFF	TGTGCCAGCAGTGCCACGGGGGCGAGGGAAAAACTGTTTTTT
TRBV5-1	TRBJ2-1	.	.	CASSLSSVNEQFF	TGCGCCAGCAGCTTGTCTAGCGTAAATGAGCAGTTCTTC
TRBV19	TRBJ2-5	few	.	CASSPQPAATRTQYF	TGTGCCAGTAGTCCCCAGCCCGCCGCAACGAGGACCCAGTACTTC
TRBV7-3	TRBJ2-1	.	.	CASSSGLPTYNEQFF	TGTGCCAGCAGCTCGGGACTGCCGACCTACAATGAGCAGTTCTTC
TRBV5-6	TRBJ2-1	few	TRBD1	CASSTRQGAFYNEQFF	TGTGCCAGCAGCACAAGACAGGGGGCGTTTTACAATGAGCAGTTCTTC
TRBV19	TRBJ1-4	few	TRBD1	CASRIFTGANEKLFF	TGTGCCAGTAGAATCTTCACAGGGGCGAATGAAAAACTGTTTTTT
TRBV7-2	TRBJ1-5	.	.	CASSRDASNQPQHF	TGTGCCAGCAGCCGGGACGCTAGCAATCAGCCCCAGCATTTT
TRBV30	TRBJ1-4	few	.	CAWRASLSNEKLFF	TGTGCCTGGAGGGCCTCCCTATCTAATGAAAAACTGTTTTTT
TRBV7-9	TRBJ2-3	.	.	CASSSYGSRTDTQYF	TGTGCCAGCAGCTCCTACGGGAGTCGCACAGATACGCAGTATTTT
TRBV6-6	TRBJ2-7	few	TRBD1	CASSYVQGYEQYF	TGTGCCAGCAGTTATGTACAGGGGTACGAGCAGTACTTC
TRBV29-1	TRBJ2-3	few	.	CSVGGLGLTDTQYF	TGCAGCGTTGGCGGGTTGGGGCTCACAGATACGCAGTATTTT
TRBV6-5	TRBJ2-3	few	.	CASSPDGTDTQYF	TGTGCCAGCAGTCCCGACGGCACAGATACGCAGTATTTT
TRBV19	TRBJ2-1	few	.	CASSMALGGEQFF	TGTGCCAGTAGTATGGCTCTCGGGGGCGAGCAGTTCTTC
TRBV9	TRBJ2-2	.	TRBD2	CASSPTGTSNTGELFF	TGTGCCAGCAGCCCAACCGGGACTAGCAACACCGGGGAGCTGTTTTTT
TRBV14	TRBJ2-1	few	.	CASSQASQGEQFF	TGTGCCAGCAGCCAAGCCAGTCAGGGTGAGCAGTTCTTC
TRBV4-1	TRBJ1-6	.	.	CASSPGTGNSPLHF	TGCGCCAGCAGCCCAGGGACGGGGAATTCACCCCTCCACTTT
TRBV7-3	TRBJ2-1	few	TRBD2	CASSRTSGINNEQFF	TGTGCCAGCAGCCGCACTAGCGGGATAAACAATGAGCAGTTCTTC
TRBV29-1	TRBJ1-4	few	TRBD1	CSARGQGAEKLFF	TGCAGCGCCCGGGGACAGGGAGCTGAAAAACTGTTTTTT
TRBV30	TRBJ2-7	few	.	CAWSFRVYEQYF	TGTGCCTGGAGTTTCCGAGTCTACGAGCAGTACTTC
TRBV7-2	TRBJ2-3	.	.	CASSLTGDTQYF	TGTGCCAGCAGCCTGACAGGAGATACGCAGTATTTT
TRBV5-4	TRBJ2-1	few	.	CASSLSPRYEQFF	TGTGCCAGCAGCTTGAGTCCGAGGTATGAGCAGTTCTTC
TRBV4-1	TRBJ2-6	few	.	CASSRSLFSSGANVLTF	TGCGCCAGCAGCCGATCCCTGTTTAGCTCTGGGGCCAACGTCCTGACTTTC
TRBV7-2	TRBJ2-5	.	.	CASSPQGGQETQYF	TGTGCCAGCAGTCCACAAGGGGGACAAGAGACCCAGTACTTC
TRBV11-2	TRBJ2-1	.	.	CASARSTGLAEQFF	TGTGCCAGCGCCAGATCTACGGGGCTCGCTGAGCAGTTCTTC
TRBV9	TRBJ2-7	few	TRBD1	CASSDTGTVGSYEQYF	TGTGCCAGCAGCGACACCGGGACAGTCGGCTCCTACGAGCAGTACTTC
TRBV30	TRBJ2-7	many	.	CAWSPGIYEQYF	TGTGCCTGGTCTCCAGGAATCTACGAGCAGTACTTC
TRBV7-8	TRBJ1-5	.	.	CASSLFTNQPQHF	TGTGCCAGCAGCTTATTTACCAATCAGCCCCAGCATTTT
TRBV20-1	TRBJ2-7	few	.	CSARDMRAQYF	TGCAGTGCTAGAGATATGAGGGCGCAGTACTTC
TRBV7-9	TRBJ2-6	few	.	CASSSWDRANVLTF	TGTGCCAGCAGCTCATGGGACAGGGCCAACGTCCTGACTTTC